The next 19 T cell receptor beta chains were all read from a single sample in a study of naive and memory T cell subsets. The beta constant-region primer was an equimolar mix of two oligonucleotides covering TRBC1 and TRBC2. Using its own MiXCR run on the UMI-ligation and nested PCR reads, TCRdb lists one record per CDR3 protein. The data show 120,000 to 150,000 distinct CDR3 sequences, about 17% seen once. Sequenced material: naive CD4+ T cells from blood. The receptors stem from a human donor in good health.

CDR3 protein: CAWSNSFNTGELFF. In DNA, the CDR3 is TGTGCCTGGAGTAACAGCTTCAACACCGGGGAGCTGTTTTTT. The chain employs TRBV30 and TRBJ2-2; no definite D call. The CDR3 runs 14 residues. In germline, CDR1 is GTSNPN, CDR2 SVGIG (reference sequence). V was trimmed by 2 bases and J by 2 bases, leaving 9 bases between them. The entire variable domain, with the rest obtained from reference TRBV30 and TRBJ2-2, is as follows: SQTIHQWPATLVQPVGSPLSLECTVEGTSNPNLYWYRQAAGRGLQLLFYSVGIGQISSEVPQNLSASRPQDRQFILSSKKLLLSDSGFYLCAWSNSFNTGELFFGEGSRLTVL.

This clonotype was counted between two and nine times. The J gene is TRBJ2-1, the V gene TRBV27, with 8 bases that match TRBD1. With 6 bases clipped from V and 6 bases from J, the junction kept 4 bases outside the gene matches. Germline lookup yields CDR1 MNHEY and CDR2 SMNVEV (reference sequence). CDR3 size: 13 residues. DNA for the CDR3: TGTGCCAGCAGATGGACAGGGTCCAATGAGCAGTTCTTC. Its translation: CASRWTGSNEQFF.

The rearrangement uses TRBV11-2 and TRBJ2-1, with D unclear. In germline, CDR1 is SGHAT, CDR2 FQNNGV. The length of the CDR3 is 12 residues. Trimming shortened V by 4 bases and J by 7 bases, and 8 bases separated the two germline ends. CDR3 region: CASSWPSNEQFF. Here the CDR3 DNA reads TGTGCCAGCAGCTGGCCTAGTAATGAGCAGTTCTTC.

In this sample, this clonotype turned up a few times. This chain uses TRBV7-2 with TRBJ2-1; D remains ambiguous. Germline values: CDR1 SGHTA, CDR2 FQGNSA. The ends were cut back, 1 base at V and 10 bases at J, with 11 bases in the middle. CDR3 length: 13 residues. The CDR3 sequence: CASSLGISSEQFF. The CDR3 region has the DNA TGTGCCAGCAGCTTAGGGATATCATCCGAGCAGTTCTTC.

In its sample, this clonotype was seen a few times. The chain is built from TRBV5-1 and TRBJ2-1, with 11 bases fitting TRBD2. The CDR3 spans 16 residues. CDR1 and CDR2 (germline): SGHRS, YFSETQ. V gave up 4 bases and J gave up 1 base; unmatched junction bases: 4. For the CDR3, the DNA is TGCGCCAGCAGCGTCGGGACTAGCGGATCCTACAATGAGCAGTTCTTC. Translated: CASSVGTSGSYNEQFF.

The chain recombines TRBV19 with TRBJ2-3; D is unresolved. This CDR3 region has 15 residues. Trimming pared 3 bases from V and 7 bases from J, leaving 17 bases between. Germline loops: CDR1 LNHDA, CDR2 SQIVND (reference sequence). CDR3 DNA: TGTGCCAGTAGTATGGGGAATTGGATTCGAAATACGCAGTATTTT. It codes for CASSMGNWIRNTQYF.

This clonotype has just a few counts. This chain connects TRBV4-1 to TRBJ2-2, with D possibly matching TRBD2 (6 bases). V was shortened by 1 base and J by 5 bases, with 14 bases between the two germline ends. Germline V gene data show CDR1 as MGHRA and CDR2 as YSYEKL. This CDR3 has 16 residues. The CDR3 spells CASSQASGVGTGELFF. In DNA, the CDR3 is TGCGCCAGCAGCCAAGCCTCGGGGGTCGGAACCGGGGAGCTGTTTTTT.

This clonotype was seen ten or more times. This sequence joins TRBV5-1 and TRBJ2-1; no firm D call. The V end lost 0 bases, the J end lost 11 bases, and 9 bases lay between the germline ends. The CDR3 length is 12 residues. Per germline, CDR1 SGHRS and CDR2 YFSETQ. The CDR3 DNA is TGCGCCAGCAGCTTGGAGGGTAACAAGCAGTTCTTC. It is translated as CASSLEGNKQFF.

The J gene is TRBJ2-5, the V gene TRBV5-1, with 9 bases fitting TRBD1. CDR3 size: 15 residues. V lost 3 bases, J lost 2 bases, and 5 bases stayed unmatched. CDR1 and CDR2 (germline): SGHRS, YFSETQ. As DNA, the CDR3 is TGCGCCAGCAGCTGGGGGACAGGGCTGCAAGAGACCCAGTACTTC. Translation: CASSWGTGLQETQYF.

The CDR3 is CASTPTGLGSGANVLTF. The CDR3 region has the DNA TGTGCCAGCACCCCCACAGGGTTAGGGTCTGGGGCCAACGTCCTGACTTTC. The chain is built from TRBV6-6 and TRBJ2-6; perhaps TRBD1 as D (6 bases). The CDR3 is 17 residues long. The germline V and J ends were trimmed by 7 bases and 1 base, with 17 bases remaining between them. In germline, CDR1 is MNHNY, CDR2 SVGAGI (reference sequence).

The J gene is TRBJ1-2, the V gene TRBV12-3 or TRBV12-4; D not resolved. V was pared by 5 bases and J by 9 bases, with 19 bases between. This CDR3 comprises 14 residues. The CDR3 reads CASSPLRTDKSYTF. In DNA form, the CDR3 reads TGTGCCAGCAGTCCGCTACGGACGGATAAAAGCTACACCTTC.

V and J are TRBV5-5 and TRBJ2-5, with D unclear. Germline CDR1 reads SGHKS; CDR2 reads YYEKEE (reference sequence). The CDR3 totals 15 residues. The V gene lost 5 bases and the J gene lost 1 base, with 15 bases spanning the gap. CDR3 sequence (DNA): TGTGCCAGCAGTCAGATAACAGCCGCCCAAGAGACCCAGTACTTC. This sequence encodes CASSQITAAQETQYF.

This clonotype has more than one count but fewer than ten. V gene TRBV19 combines with J gene TRBJ1-2, with TRBD1 as a possible D gene (5 bases). Germline CDR1 reads LNHDA; CDR2 reads SQIVND (reference sequence). Trimming pared 0 bases from V and 8 bases from J, leaving 19 bases between. The CDR3 loop spans 16 amino acids. CDR3 DNA: TGTGCCAGTAGTATAGATTCTGATCCCCGTCGGGGCGGCTACACCTTC. Translation gives CASSIDSDPRRGGYTF.

The chain links TRBV7-9 to TRBJ2-6; the D is unclear. CDR3 length: 15 amino acids. Germline CDR1 and CDR2: SEHNR and FQNEAQ (reference sequence). The germline V and J ends were trimmed by 5 bases and 2 bases, with 10 bases remaining between them. CDR3 in amino acids: CASSPRQTGANVLTF. As DNA, the CDR3 is TGTGCCAGCAGCCCGCGGCAGACTGGGGCCAACGTCCTGACTTTC.

V is TRBV18 and J is TRBJ1-5; 7 bases match TRBD1. This CDR3 contains 15 residues. In germline, CDR1 is KGHSH, CDR2 LQKENI. The ends lost 2 bases at V and 1 base at J; junction bases unmatched: 2. The CDR3 nucleotides are TGTGCCAGCTCACCAAGGGGGCAGAGCAATCAGCCCCAGCATTTT. Its translation: CASSPRGQSNQPQHF.

This clonotype was counted only a few times. The J gene is TRBJ2-5, the V gene TRBV5-1; tentative D call: TRBD1 (6 bases). CDR3 length: 14 amino acids. With 2 bases removed from V and 5 bases from J, the gap between germline ends came to 13 bases. Looked up from germline, CDR1 is SGHRS and CDR2 is YFSETQ. CDR3 region: CASSFGQPWETQYF. The CDR3 bases are TGCGCCAGCAGCTTCGGACAGCCTTGGGAGACCCAGTACTTC.

This chain connects TRBV7-9 to TRBJ2-1, with 8 bases lining up with TRBD2. The CDR3 is 17 amino acids. The V gene end was trimmed by 4 bases and the J gene end by 0 bases; junction bases not matched to a gene: 8. Germline V CDR1 and CDR2: SEHNR, FQNEAQ (reference sequence). DNA for the CDR3: TGTGCCAGCAGCTCGCCGGGACTAGGAAGCTCCTACAATGAGCAGTTCTTC. Residues: CASSSPGLGSSYNEQFF.

This rearrangement joins TRBV10-3 to TRBJ1-5, with D perhaps TRBD1 (6 bases). The CDR3 length is 16 residues. V was shortened by 8 bases and J by 0 bases, with 17 bases between the two germline ends. Germline V gene data show CDR1 as ENHRY and CDR2 as SYGVKD. The CDR3 protein is CAIGGQFFNSNQPQHF. The CDR3 region has the DNA TGTGCCATCGGAGGACAGTTCTTTAATAGCAATCAGCCCCAGCATTTT.

This clonotype was seen only a few times. The V gene is TRBV7-7, the J gene TRBJ2-5; TRBD1 aligns across 7 bases. CDR1 is SSHAT and CDR2 is FNYEAQ in the germline V gene (reference sequence). V shed 5 bases, J shed 5 bases, and the junction held 8 bases outside the gene matches. This CDR3 has 14 amino acids. CDR3 loop: CASSPKDRSETQYF. The DNA for the CDR3 is TGTGCCAGCAGCCCTAAGGACAGGTCGGAGACCCAGTACTTC.